This T cell receptor beta chain was recorded in a study of blood T cell repertoires in COVID-19. Overall study context: The samples span acute and convalescent COVID-19 from the United States, Italy and Spain. Nucleic acid was either cDNA or gDNA, and it came from T cells, B-cell-depleted T cells, or PBMCs.

As processed by the authors: Researchers report that nucleated cell counts were estimated from reference gene primer amplification. Data came from immunoSEQ multiplex PCR; TCRdb stores just in-frame clones and leaves some out. V and J calls and clone size are as listed in that table; D and trimming were resolved from the DNA. In the table there are over 250,000 clones, approximately 86% of which are singletons. The CDR3 has 13 amino acids. V lost 2 bases and J lost 0, with 4 bases in between. The germline gives CDR1 SGHDT, CDR2 YYEEEE. Recruited during active infection, patients (from Seattle) were subsequently followed longitudinally. To note about this clone: This same CDR3 is encoded by further DNA sequences in the sample.

J is TRBJ2-3 and V is TRBV5-6, with D hard to call. Input material: peripheral blood. The receptor's source is an older woman with COVID-19, enrolled during active disease. The CDR3 nucleotides are TGTGCCAGCAGCTTCGGGAGCACAGATACGCAGTATTTT. Amino acid sequence: CASSFGSTDTQYF.